Given below is one TCR beta chain in context. Its specificity is unknown. The record originates from a study of CD8+CD57+ T cells in acquired aplastic anemia. TCR beta VDJ and CDR3 profiling used genomic DNA as template. TCRdb independently ran MiXCR on the reads; one entry per CDR3 protein. This table has about 180,000 distinct CDR3 sequences, around 48% appearing once. The germline V gene encodes CDR1 DFQATT and CDR2 SNEGSKA (reference sequence). The V end was cut by 7 bases, the J end by 6 bases, with 19 bases between. This CDR3 comprises 14 residues. Patients picked for sequencing had shown CD8+CD57+ cell expansion detected by flow cytometry. General observations from the study: Controls and patients did not differ significantly in CD8+ Simpson's diversity.

This clonotype was sampled from a human donor with aplastic anemia. Sequencing input: sorted CD4+, CD8+, or CD8+CD57+ T cells (not recorded which) from PBMCs. The chain combines TRBV20-1 with TRBJ2-1; D gene ambiguous. CDR3 sequence: CSVPREYLRNEQFF. Here the CDR3 DNA reads TGCAGTGTCCCGCGTGAATACCTCCGCAATGAGCAGTTCTTC.